This T cell receptor (beta chain) was found in a study of cytomegalovirus exposure and HLA in healthy donors. Overall study results and limits: Later genetic work tied a missense DCLRE1C variant to beta-chain V and J trimming.

PCR employed 60 Vbeta and 13 Jbeta primers. Method: immunoSEQ multiplex PCR; TCRdb's copy keeps in-frame clones and lacks some. Among a few hundred thousand clones listed, 85% to 95% were seen once. Notes on this clone: Its antigen remains unknown.

The germline V and J ends were trimmed by 0 bases and 4 bases, with 10 bases remaining between them. This CDR3 has 15 amino acids. The germline CDR1 and CDR2 sequences are LNHNV and YYDKDF (reference sequence). The sequence was collected from a girl aged 2-9 years in good health and CMV-seronegative. Sequencing was carried out using PBMCs. The J gene is TRBJ1-5, the V gene TRBV15, with D perhaps TRBD1 (6 bases). The CDR3 loop reads CATSRDGGANQPQHF. The CDR3, as DNA: TGTGCCACCAGCAGAGACGGGGGGGCAAATCAGCCCCAGCATTTT.